This is a list of T cell receptor beta chains from one sample in a study of PD-1 blockade in classical Hodgkin lymphoma. Clones were read by immunoSEQ multiplex PCR, and TCRdb kept only the in-frame ones, dropping some. The repertoire holds thousands of clones, over 70% seen once, with 8.1% in the top ten. Sample: peripheral blood mononuclear cells (PBMCs). The receptors derive from a human donor with classical Hodgkin lymphoma. The CDR3 runs from the conserved cysteine through the conserved F or W. D genes are given only for firm matches. Where a row states a size, it is once, few, many or the class of an expanded clone; other rows omit it.

size	D	J	V	length	DNA	CDR3
few	.	TRBJ1-2	TRBV5-1	12	TGCGCCAGCAGCCCCGCAGGAGCTGGCTACACCTTC	CASSPAGAGYTF
.	.	TRBJ1-6	TRBV6-4	15	TGTGCCAGCAGTGACTCGGGGCAGGGGAATTCACCCCTCCACTTT	CASSDSGQGNSPLHF
.	.	TRBJ2-7	TRBV6-1	12	TGTGCCAGCATAGTAGGGCCCCACGAGCAGTACTTC	CASIVGPHEQYF
.	TRBD1	TRBJ2-3	TRBV2	14	TGTGCCAGCAGGGCGACAGGGGGGACAGATACGCAGTATTTT	CASRATGGTDTQYF
once	.	TRBJ2-3	TRBV27	14	TGTGCCAGCAGACGGGACATTAGCACAGATACGCAGTATTTT	CASRRDISTDTQYF
.	.	TRBJ2-2	TRBV18	13	TGTGCCAGCTCACCATCGCGTTCCGGGGAGCTGTTTTTT	CASSPSRSGELFF
few	TRBD2	TRBJ2-5	TRBV6-1	15	TGTGCCAGCAGTGAAGAAAGCGGGGGGGCGGAGACCCAGTACTTC	CASSEESGGAETQYF
.	TRBD1	TRBJ1-2	TRBV28	17	TGTGCCAGCAGTTTACTTCAGGGGGCGGAGAAGAAAGATGGCTACACCTTC	CASSLLQGAEKKDGYTF
.	.	TRBJ2-7	TRBV6-5	13	TGTGCCAGCAGAGCTGGGGGCATAGACGAGCAGTACTTC	CASRAGGIDEQYF
few	.	TRBJ2-6	TRBV5-1	15	TGCGCCAGCAGCTTGGTAGGGGCTGGGGCCAACGTCCTGACTTTC	CASSLVGAGANVLTF
.	.	TRBJ1-2	TRBV5-4	15	TGTGCCAGCAGCGATACAGGCGATTTTAACTATGGCTACACCTTC	CASSDTGDFNYGYTF
few	.	TRBJ2-3	TRBV2	14	TGTGCCAGCAGTGAGGCGACTAGCACAGATACGCAGTATTTT	CASSEATSTDTQYF
.	TRBD1	TRBJ2-5	TRBV9	17	TGTGCCCGCAGCCCATTAGGGGGGACAGGGGGCGGGGAGACCCAGTACTTC	CARSPLGGTGGGETQYF
.	.	TRBJ2-3	TRBV28	14	TGTGCCAGCAGTTTATCCTCCGACACAGATACGCAGTATTTT	CASSLSSDTDTQYF
.	TRBD1	TRBJ2-3	TRBV29-1	16	TGCAGCGTTGACGGTCAAGACAGGGGGCTGGCAGATACGCAGTATTTT	CSVDGQDRGLADTQYF
.	.	TRBJ2-7	TRBV15	15	TGTGCCACCAGCCCCGATGTACCTACTTCCTACGAGCAGTACTTC	CATSPDVPTSYEQYF
.	TRBD1	TRBJ1-2	TRBV7-9	12	TGTGCCAGCAGCCCAACGGGACAGGGATACACCTTC	CASSPTGQGYTF
.	TRBD2	TRBJ2-1	TRBV6-1	14	TGTGCCAGCAGTGGGGTAGCGGGGGGTGGTGAGCAGTTCTTC	CASSGVAGGGEQFF
.	.	TRBJ2-7	TRBV2	13	TGTGCCAGCAGTGCCGACGTCTCCTACGAGCAGTACTTC	CASSADVSYEQYF
few	.	TRBJ1-5	TRBV2	13	TGTGCCAGCGGTTTACTCCGGGATCAGCCCCAGCATTTT	CASGLLRDQPQHF
.	.	TRBJ2-7	TRBV11-1	15	TGTGCCAGCAGCTCAATTAGGGGTCGGGCCTACGAGCAGTACTTC	CASSSIRGRAYEQYF
.	.	TRBJ2-1	TRBV19	14	TGTGCCAGTAGTATTCGGAGTGACTACAATGAGCAGTTCTTC	CASSIRSDYNEQFF
.	.	TRBJ1-5	TRBV5-4	15	TGTGCCAGCAGCTTGGATGGAGGAGGGGCTCAGCCCCAGCATTTT	CASSLDGGGAQPQHF
large	.	TRBJ2-7	TRBV6-5	14	TGTGCCAGCAGTTACACAACAGGGAACTACGAGCAGTACTTC	CASSYTTGNYEQYF
.	TRBD2	TRBJ2-5	TRBV5-1	15	TGCGCCAGCAGCCTCCGGGAGGGTACTCAAGAGACCCAGTACTTC	CASSLREGTQETQYF
.	.	TRBJ1-1	TRBV5-1	15	TGCGCCAGCAGCTTGGAATCCGGGGGGCTCACTGAAGCTTTCTTT	CASSLESGGLTEAFF
once	.	TRBJ1-1	TRBV2	16	TGTGCCAGCAGTGAAAGGGGACGCTCTGGGAACACTGAAGCTTTCTTT	CASSERGRSGNTEAFF
.	.	TRBJ1-2	TRBV7-2	13	TGTGCCAGCAGCTTCACGGGGTCTTATGGCTACACCTTC	CASSFTGSYGYTF
.	.	TRBJ1-4	TRBV6-1	13	TGTGCCAGCAGTGAAAGGGACCGCTCAAAACTGTTTTTT	CASSERDRSKLFF
.	TRBD2	TRBJ2-7	TRBV19	13	TGTGCCACTCGGACTAGCGGATCCTACGAGCAGTACTTC	CATRTSGSYEQYF
.	TRBD2	TRBJ2-1	TRBV5-4	18	TGTGCCAGCAGCCCCGGGACTAGCGGGGCTAGCTCCTACAATGAGCAGTTCTTC	CASSPGTSGASSYNEQFF
.	.	TRBJ1-3	TRBV11-1	15	TGTGCCAGCAGCCCGCGGACGGAGAAAAGAAACACCATATATTTT	CASSPRTEKRNTIYF
.	.	TRBJ2-3	TRBV28	13	TGTGCCAGCAATGAGGTTAGCACAGATACGCAGTATTTT	CASNEVSTDTQYF
.	TRBD2	TRBJ2-1	TRBV7-9	12	TGTGCCAGCAGGGGAGGGGTCGATGAGCAGTTCTTC	CASRGGVDEQFF
.	.	TRBJ1-4	TRBV2	14	TGTGCCAGCAGCCATCGGGCAACTAATGAAAAACTGTTTTTT	CASSHRATNEKLFF
.	TRBD2	TRBJ2-3	TRBV6-1	15	TGTGCCAGCAACCTAGCGGGCCCTAGCACAGATACGCAGTATTTT	CASNLAGPSTDTQYF
.	.	TRBJ1-1	TRBV6-1	14	TGTGCCAGCAGTGAAGAGGGTGGGGACACTGAAGCTTTCTTT	CASSEEGGDTEAFF
.	TRBD2	TRBJ2-5	TRBV5-1	17	TGCGCCAGCAGCTTGGCCTGGGTAGCGGGCCCTCAAGAGACCCAGTACTTC	CASSLAWVAGPQETQYF
.	.	TRBJ2-1	TRBV10-3	16	TGTGCCACCGACCTAGGACAGACCGAATCCTACAATGAGCAGTTCTTC	CATDLGQTESYNEQFF
.	.	TRBJ1-1	TRBV2	14	TGTGCCAGCAGTGCGAACGGAGTGAACACTGAAGCTTTCTTT	CASSANGVNTEAFF
.	TRBD1	TRBJ1-4	TRBV6-1	15	TGTGCCAGCAGTGAACAGACAGGGACTAATGAAAAACTGTTTTTT	CASSEQTGTNEKLFF
.	.	TRBJ2-1	TRBV2	12	TGTGCCAGCAGTGAAGAGGAGAATGAGCAGTTCTTC	CASSEEENEQFF
.	.	TRBJ2-2	TRBV18	13	TGTGCCAGCTCACCCCCGAACACCGGGGAGCTGTTTTTT	CASSPPNTGELFF
.	.	TRBJ1-6	TRBV30	14	TGTGCCTGGACCACTACAGGTTTTCGGTCACCCCTCCACTTT	CAWTTTGFRSPLHF
.	TRBD1	TRBJ1-1	TRBV7-8	14	TGTGCCAGCAGCCCGGACAGGGTGAACACTGAAGCTTTCTTT	CASSPDRVNTEAFF
.	TRBD2	TRBJ2-3	TRBV2	15	TGTGCCAGCAGTGCCACTAGCGGGAGCCCAGATACGCAGTATTTT	CASSATSGSPDTQYF
.	.	TRBJ2-5	TRBV4-1	17	TGCGCCAGCAGCCACCGCCGCCGCGGAGGGGGCGAAGAGACCCAGTACTTC	CASSHRRRGGGEETQYF
.	.	TRBJ2-5	TRBV29-1	12	TGCAGCGTTGCACTACCGCCGGAGACCCAGTACTTC	CSVALPPETQYF
.	TRBD2	TRBJ2-1	TRBV7-3	12	TGTGCCAGCAGCTTCACGGGGGGTGAGCAGTTCTTC	CASSFTGGEQFF
.	.	TRBJ2-2	TRBV11-2	17	TGTGCCAGCAGCTTAGATTGGACACCCTCGAACACCGGGGAGCTGTTTTTT	CASSLDWTPSNTGELFF
.	.	TRBJ2-7	TRBV7-9	15	TGTGCCAGCAGCCCAGGGACCCTTAGGGTCTACGAGCAGTACTTC	CASSPGTLRVYEQYF
.	.	TRBJ1-3	TRBV7-2	13	TGTGCCAGCAAATCCGGGGCCGGAAACACCATATATTTT	CASKSGAGNTIYF
.	.	TRBJ2-3	TRBV6-1	12	TGTGCCATCACGGAACCCCCCAGTACGCAGTATTTT	CAITEPPSTQYF
.	TRBD2	TRBJ2-1	TRBV2	16	TGTGCCAGCAGTTTGGGACTAGCGGGGGGGTACAATGAGCAGTTCTTC	CASSLGLAGGYNEQFF